These 25 T cell receptor beta chains originate from one sample sequenced in a study of T cells in Graves' hyperthyroidism and ophthalmopathy. TCR beta CDR3 regions were amplified from RNA transcripts. First-round RT-PCR of the TCR CDR3 relied on the HTBI primer set. TCRdb recomputed calls from the multiplex PCR reads with MiXCR, one row per CDR3 protein. The sample has about 600,000 distinct CDR3 sequences, 16% seen once; the top ten hold less than 3.5%. The sequenced material came from blood. The receptor source for this set is a woman in her forties with Graves' ophthalmopathy.

This clonotype was counted many times. The chain links TRBV30 to TRBJ1-1; 8 nucleotides line up with TRBD1. With V trimmed by 4 bases and J by 0 bases, 7 bases remained unmatched. The CDR3 has 15 residues. Germline-derived CDR1 and CDR2 are GTSNPN and SVGIG (reference sequence). The CDR3 region is CAWKGQGGLNTEAFF. CDR3 bases: TGTGCCTGGAAAGGACAGGGAGGGCTGAACACTGAAGCTTTCTTT.

The rearrangement uses TRBV7-2 and TRBJ2-1; 12 nucleotides match TRBD2. The germline V gene encodes CDR1 SGHTA and CDR2 FQGNSA. V was clipped by 5 bases and J by 4 bases; unmatched bases: 6. This CDR3 has 16 amino acids. CDR3 coding DNA: TGTGCCAGCAGCACAGGACTAGCGGGGAAGTACAATGAGCAGTTCTTC. Translating it yields CASSTGLAGKYNEQFF.

The chain uses TRBV6-5 and TRBJ1-1; D is unresolved. V was trimmed by 2 bases and J by 0 bases, leaving 7 bases between them. Germline values: CDR1 MNHEY, CDR2 SVGAGI. The CDR3 is 14 residues long. This chain's CDR3 is CASSYDTVNTEAFF. The DNA of the CDR3 is TGTGCCAGCAGTTACGATACAGTGAACACTGAAGCTTTCTTT.

Many counts were recorded for this clonotype. The chain carries TRBV27 and TRBJ2-1; 10 nucleotides agree with TRBD2. After removal of 3 bases from V and 4 bases from J, the junction contained 9 bases not matched to a gene. The CDR3 length is 17 residues. Germline lookup yields CDR1 MNHEY and CDR2 SMNVEV (reference sequence). The CDR3 here is CASSFLGLAAGYNEQFF. For the CDR3, the DNA is TGTGCCAGCAGTTTCCTTGGACTAGCGGCCGGTTACAATGAGCAGTTCTTC.

This clonotype was recorded at least ten times. The V call is TRBV18, the J call TRBJ2-7, with D possibly being TRBD2 (6 bases). Germline CDR1 is KGHSH and CDR2 is LQKENI. Trimming took off 3 bases at V and 7 bases at J, with 19 bases between the two ends. This CDR3 has 15 amino acids. For the CDR3, the DNA is TGTGCCAGCTCACCCCGGCCGCCTAGCGAAGGGGAGCAGTACTTC. Residues: CASSPRPPSEGEQYF.

The V call is TRBV19, the J call TRBJ1-4; D perhaps matches TRBD1 (5 bases). The V and J ends lost 4 bases and 2 bases respectively, with 11 bases between them. This CDR3 is 15 amino acids long. Germline V CDR1 and CDR2: LNHDA, SQIVND (reference sequence). The CDR3 DNA reads as TGTGCCAGTAGTACCGTCGGGGCGACTAATGAAAAACTGTTTTTT. This encodes CASSTVGATNEKLFF.

This clonotype was counted a few times. The chain couples TRBV28 to TRBJ2-2, with TRBD2 matching 8 bases. This CDR3 contains 15 residues. Trimming cost V 3 bases and J 7 bases; bases outside gene matches: 7. Germline values: CDR1 MDHEN, CDR2 SYDVKM. The CDR3: CASSFRTSRGGELFF. The CDR3 DNA is TGTGCCAGCAGTTTTAGGACTAGCCGAGGCGGGGAGCTGTTTTTT.

This clonotype was detected a few times. The V gene is TRBV6-1, the J gene TRBJ2-2; D gene ambiguous. Per the germline V gene, CDR1 is MNHNS and CDR2 is SASEGT. Trimming pared 11 bases from V and 7 bases from J, leaving 14 bases between. This CDR3 spans 12 amino acids. CDR3 in amino acids: CALWGGIGELFF. The CDR3 DNA sequence: TGTGCCCTTTGGGGTGGTATCGGGGAGCTGTTTTTT.

This clonotype has ten or more counts. CDR3 coding DNA: TGTGCTAGTGGTCCGAGCGGGGGAAGATACAATGAGCAGTTCTTC. It encodes CASGPSGGRYNEQFF. This chain joins TRBV12-5 and TRBJ2-1, with TRBD2 identical over 8 bases. CDR1 and CDR2 (germline): LGHNT, FRNRAP. The CDR3 has 15 amino acids. V lost 5 bases, J lost 4 bases, and 7 bases stayed unmatched. Combining the CDR3 with reference TRBV12-5 and TRBJ2-1 gives the whole variable domain DARVTQTPRHKVTEMGQEVTMRCQPILGHNTVFWYRQTMMQGLELLAYFRNRAPLDDSGMPKDRFSAEMPDATLATLKIQPSEPRDSAVYFCASGPSGGRYNEQFFGPGTRLTVL.

This clonotype came up many times. The V gene is TRBV6-2 or TRBV6-3, the J gene TRBJ1-1, with D tentatively TRBD1 (5 bases). This CDR3 is 13 amino acids long. The germline V gene encodes CDR1 MNHEY and CDR2 SVGEGT. Trimming cost V 4 bases and J 4 bases, with 10 bases left between them. The CDR3 sequence is CASSFREGTEAFF. The CDR3 DNA follows: TGTGCCAGCAGTTTCAGGGAGGGCACTGAAGCTTTCTTT.

This clonotype came up many times. The chain has TRBV7-2 and TRBJ1-1; the D gene is possibly TRBD1 (6 bases). V was pared by 5 bases and J by 7 bases, with 14 bases between. Germline V gene sequence: CDR1 SGHTA, CDR2 FQGNSA. The CDR3 has 13 amino acids. The CDR3 sequence is CASSPTRDNEAFF. CDR3 sequence (DNA): TGTGCCAGCAGCCCTACCCGGGACAATGAAGCTTTCTTT.

In its sample, this clonotype was seen many times. The chain combines TRBV11-3 with TRBJ2-1, with a tentative D call TRBD2 (7 bases). Between the trimmed V and J ends, which lost 5 bases and 8 bases, there was a span of 16 bases. From germline, CDR1 is SGHNT and CDR2 YENEEA. The CDR3 consists of 14 residues. CDR3 nucleotides: TGTGCCAGCAGCCCCACGGGGGGCTTGTATGAGCAGTTCTTC. Its translation: CASSPTGGLYEQFF. The full variable domain, with the rest looked up from reference TRBV11-3 and TRBJ2-1, is EAGVVQSPRYKIIEKKQPVAFWCNPISGHNTLYWYLQNLGQGPELLIRYENEEAVDDSQLPKDRFSAERLKGVDSTLKIQPAELGDSAVYLCASSPTGGLYEQFFGPGTRLTVL.

This clonotype came up many times. The chain recombines TRBV27 with TRBJ1-1, with TRBD1 as a possible D gene (6 bases). The germline CDR1 and CDR2 sequences are MNHEY and SMNVEV (reference sequence). Trimming removed 2 bases at V and 7 bases at J, with 14 bases between. The CDR3 length is 14 residues. CDR3 bases: TGTGCCAGCAGTTTAAGTCAGGGGTTGGGTGAAGCTTTCTTT. It translates to CASSLSQGLGEAFF.

This clonotype has at least ten counts. This chain connects TRBV3-1 to TRBJ1-1; TRBD1 aligns across 8 bases. Looked up from germline, CDR1 is LGHDT and CDR2 is YNNKEL (reference sequence). The junction had 5 bases not matched to a gene; V was cut back by 1 base and J by 1 base. The CDR3 consists of 16 residues. CDR3 sequence reads: CASSQVAGQGNTEAFF. The CDR3 DNA reads as TGTGCCAGCAGCCAAGTTGCTGGACAGGGGAACACTGAAGCTTTCTTT.

This clonotype was seen a few times. V and J are TRBV5-8 and TRBJ2-2, with TRBD1 identical over 8 bases. The CDR3 is 16 residues long. Per germline, CDR1 SGHTS and CDR2 YDEGEE. Losses at the gene ends were 4 bases for V and 1 base for J; bases not matched to a gene: 6. The CDR3 DNA is TGTGCCAGCAGCCGAACCGACAGGGGGAACACCGGGGAGCTGTTTTTT. Translating it yields CASSRTDRGNTGELFF.

The table lists this clonotype with a few counts. This chain links TRBV30 with TRBJ2-2; D uncertain. CDR1 is GTSNPN and CDR2 is SVGIG in the germline V gene (reference sequence). The CDR3 has 15 amino acids. V was trimmed by 4 bases and J by 0 bases, leaving 12 bases between them. The CDR3 loop reads CAWKSGSTNTGELFF. Written as DNA, the CDR3 is TGTGCCTGGAAGTCGGGCAGTACGAACACCGGGGAGCTGTTTTTT.

This clonotype was detected ten times or more. The chain is built from TRBV28 and TRBJ1-1; 7 bases align to TRBD1. After removal of 3 bases from V and 3 bases from J, the junction contained 13 bases not matched to a gene. The CDR3 is 17 residues long. Looked up from germline, CDR1 is MDHEN and CDR2 is SYDVKM. CDR3: CASSFAGTEIGDTEAFF. The CDR3, as DNA: TGTGCCAGCAGTTTCGCCGGGACAGAAATCGGGGACACTGAAGCTTTCTTT.

In this sample, this clonotype turned up many times. The gene calls are TRBV7-2 and TRBJ2-5; D uncertain. Germline V lookup: CDR1 SGHTA, CDR2 FQGNSA. The CDR3 extends over 14 amino acids. The ends were cut back, 1 base at V and 2 bases at J, with 8 bases in the middle. Here the CDR3 reads CASSLGSGQETQYF. The CDR3 DNA follows: TGTGCCAGCAGCTTAGGGAGTGGGCAAGAGACCCAGTACTTC.

This clonotype was detected a few times. The DNA for the CDR3 is TGTGCCAGTAGTGTCCAAGGGGTTAGCAATCAGCCCCAGCATTTT. Amino acids: CASSVQGVSNQPQHF. The V gene is TRBV19, the J gene TRBJ1-5, with D possibly being TRBD1 (5 bases). Trimming took off 5 bases at V and 0 bases at J, with 11 bases between the two ends. In germline, CDR1 is LNHDA, CDR2 SQIVND (reference sequence). The CDR3 length is 15 residues.

This clonotype was observed a handful of times. The V gene is TRBV20-1, the J gene TRBJ2-4; D not resolved. Trimming took off 5 bases at V and 0 bases at J, with 11 bases between the two ends. Germline-derived CDR1 and CDR2 are DFQATT and SNEGSKA (reference sequence). This CDR3 comprises 14 residues. CDR3 bases: TGCAGTGCTGTCTCTAGGAGAGCCAAAAACATTCAGTACTTC. As protein: CSAVSRRAKNIQYF.

This clonotype was detected many times. The chain carries TRBV13 and TRBJ2-7; 9 bases are shared with TRBD2. V was pared by 4 bases and J by 1 base, with 2 bases of the junction left unmatched. From germline, CDR1 is PRHDT and CDR2 FYEKMQ (reference sequence). This CDR3 has 14 residues. The CDR3 spells CASSYGLASYEQYF. The CDR3 nucleotides are TGTGCCAGCAGCTACGGACTAGCGTCCTACGAGCAGTACTTC.

On this clonotype: A much more abundant neighbour one base away suggests this may be a read error. The V gene is TRBV28, the J gene TRBJ2-5; unclear D gene. This CDR3 has 15 residues. CDR1 and CDR2 (germline): MDHEN, SYDVKM. The CDR3 DNA reads TGTGCCAGCAGTCCGACGCTCGGACCGGCTGAGACCCAGTGCTTC. Translating it yields CASSPTLGPAETQCF.

This clonotype came up many times. The chain has TRBV30 and TRBJ2-1; no clear D gene. The CDR3 sequence is 13 residues long. V lost 4 bases, J lost 0 bases, and 7 bases lay in between. The germline V gene has CDR1 GTSNPN and CDR2 SVGIG (reference sequence). This CDR3 is CAWNLGSYNEQFF. CDR3 DNA sequence: TGTGCCTGGAATCTCGGCTCCTACAATGAGCAGTTCTTC. Drawing the rest from reference TRBV30 and TRBJ2-1, the complete variable domain is SQTIHQWPATLVQPVGSPLSLECTVEGTSNPNLYWYRQAAGRGLQLLFYSVGIGQISSEVPQNLSASRPQDRQFILSSKKLLLSDSGFYLCAWNLGSYNEQFFGPGTRLTVL.

This clonotype was detected many times. The genes are TRBV12-3 or TRBV12-4 and TRBJ2-3; D remains unclear. The CDR3 runs 14 residues. Trimming stripped 3 bases from V and 6 bases from J, with 13 bases between. The CDR3 reads CASSLGGETDTQYF. CDR3 coding DNA: TGTGCCAGCAGTTTGGGCGGAGAGACCGATACGCAGTATTTT.

This clonotype was picked up a small number of times. Since no conserved phenylalanine or tryptophan closes the CDR3, a read error is the likely cause. The chain links TRBV28 to TRBJ1-2; D possibly corresponds to TRBD1 (5 bases). Trimming shortened V by 1 base and J by 6 bases, and 9 bases separated the two germline ends. Germline CDR1 reads MDHEN; CDR2 reads SYDVKM. There are 13 residues in the CDR3. The CDR3 sequence is CASSLSGHDGYTS. The DNA of the CDR3 is TGTGCCAGCAGTTTATCCGGACACGATGGCTACACCTCC.